Listed below are T cell receptor beta chains from one sample, sequenced in a study of blood T cell repertoires in COVID-19. The method was immunoSEQ multiplex PCR; TCRdb's version includes in-frame clones alone and lacks a portion of them. Among around 190,000 clones listed, about nine tenths were seen once. The sequenced sample consisted of peripheral blood. Receptor source: a man between 70 and 80 years old with active or convalescent COVID-19. CDR3s include the opening cysteine and the closing phenylalanine or tryptophan. Each record gives: clone size, V gene, D gene, J gene, CDR3 DNA, CDR3 protein. D genes are given only for firm matches. The size entry is marked missing in some rows and otherwise reads once, few, many or a size class.

abundance: NA; v_gene: TRBV4-1; d_gene: NA; j_gene: TRBJ2-1; CDR3nt: TGCGCCAGTCGGCAGGGTTGGGGCAGTGAGCAGTTCTTC; CDR3aa: CASRQGWGSEQFF
abundance: NA; v_gene: TRBV5-4; d_gene: TRBD1; j_gene: TRBJ1-2; CDR3nt: TGTGCCAGCAGCCAACCGGAGGGGGCGTATGGCTACACCTTC; CDR3aa: CASSQPEGAYGYTF
abundance: NA; v_gene: TRBV9; d_gene: TRBD1; j_gene: TRBJ1-4; CDR3nt: TGTGCCAGCAGCGTAGAATCCAGGGGGAATGAAAAACTGTTTTTT; CDR3aa: CASSVESRGNEKLFF
abundance: NA; v_gene: TRBV6-5; d_gene: NA; j_gene: TRBJ1-1; CDR3nt: TGTGCCAGCAGCGACGGGGGGAGGACTGAAGCTTTCTTT; CDR3aa: CASSDGGRTEAFF
abundance: once; v_gene: TRBV10-2; d_gene: NA; j_gene: TRBJ1-5; CDR3nt: TGCGCCAGCAGCCCAGGGTTAGTGGGCAATCAGCCCCAGCATTTT; CDR3aa: CASSPGLVGNQPQHF
abundance: NA; v_gene: TRBV7-8; d_gene: NA; j_gene: TRBJ2-3; CDR3nt: TGTGCCAGCAGCTTAGTCGGAGGGCACTTAAGCACAGATACGCAGTATTTT; CDR3aa: CASSLVGGHLSTDTQYF
abundance: NA; v_gene: TRBV19; d_gene: TRBD1; j_gene: TRBJ1-5; CDR3nt: TGTGCCAGTATACGGGACAGTCCTTATAGCAATCAGCCCCAGCATTTT; CDR3aa: CASIRDSPYSNQPQHF
abundance: NA; v_gene: TRBV7-3; d_gene: TRBD1; j_gene: TRBJ2-3; CDR3nt: TGTGCCAGCAGCCCAACAGGGGGCCCAGATACGCAGTATTTT; CDR3aa: CASSPTGGPDTQYF
abundance: NA; v_gene: TRBV18; d_gene: NA; j_gene: TRBJ2-7; CDR3nt: TGTGCCAGCTCACCAGAGCAGGGGAAATACGAGCAGTACTTC; CDR3aa: CASSPEQGKYEQYF
abundance: NA; v_gene: TRBV19; d_gene: NA; j_gene: TRBJ2-4; CDR3nt: TGTGCCACCGCGGTGGAGCCAAATTTAGCCAAAAACATTCAGTACTTC; CDR3aa: CATAVEPNLAKNIQYF
abundance: NA; v_gene: TRBV15; d_gene: NA; j_gene: TRBJ2-6; CDR3nt: TGTGCCACCAGCTTGGGGGTCAGGGGCCGTCTCGGAGCTGGGGCCAACGTCCTGACTTTC; CDR3aa: CATSLGVRGRLGAGANVLTF
abundance: NA; v_gene: TRBV6-5; d_gene: TRBD1; j_gene: TRBJ1-6; CDR3nt: TGTGCCAGCAGTTTGACAGGGGACAGTTCACCCCTCCACTTT; CDR3aa: CASSLTGDSSPLHF
abundance: NA; v_gene: TRBV11-3; d_gene: NA; j_gene: TRBJ1-1; CDR3nt: TGTGCCAGCAGCTTTGCGGTGAACACTGAAGCTTTCTTT; CDR3aa: CASSFAVNTEAFF
abundance: NA; v_gene: TRBV5-1; d_gene: NA; j_gene: TRBJ1-5; CDR3nt: TGCGCCAGCAGCTTGGAGGCAGGGGAGTCCCAGCATTTT; CDR3aa: CASSLEAGESQHF
abundance: once; v_gene: TRBV7-8; d_gene: TRBD1; j_gene: TRBJ1-2; CDR3nt: TGTGCCAGCAGCCGAGGGACAGGGGAGGGCTACACCTTC; CDR3aa: CASSRGTGEGYTF
abundance: once; v_gene: TRBV29-1; d_gene: NA; j_gene: TRBJ1-4; CDR3nt: TGCAGCGGTGGATCAGGGAATGCACTGTTTTTT; CDR3aa: CSGGSGNALFF
abundance: NA; v_gene: TRBV19; d_gene: TRBD2; j_gene: TRBJ2-2; CDR3nt: TGTGCCAGTAGGAGAGCGGGAGTCTCGACCGGGGAGCTGTTTTTT; CDR3aa: CASRRAGVSTGELFF
abundance: NA; v_gene: TRBV5-1; d_gene: TRBD1; j_gene: TRBJ1-2; CDR3nt: TGCGCCAGCAGCGTGACAGGGGGCGATAATGGCTACACCTTC; CDR3aa: CASSVTGGDNGYTF
abundance: NA; v_gene: TRBV28; d_gene: NA; j_gene: TRBJ2-5; CDR3nt: TGTGCCAGCTCGGCGCCGACCCGGGGGTGGGAGACCCAGTACTTC; CDR3aa: CASSAPTRGWETQYF
abundance: NA; v_gene: TRBV5-6; d_gene: NA; j_gene: TRBJ1-2; CDR3nt: TGTGCCAGCAGCAGGGACATAGGCTACACCTTC; CDR3aa: CASSRDIGYTF
abundance: NA; v_gene: TRBV6-6; d_gene: TRBD1; j_gene: TRBJ1-1; CDR3nt: TGTGCCAGCAGTGACTACTCAGGGGGCTCAGCTTTCTTT; CDR3aa: CASSDYSGGSAFF
abundance: NA; v_gene: TRBV11-1; d_gene: TRBD2; j_gene: TRBJ2-3; CDR3nt: TGTGCCAGCAGCCTAAGCGGGATTATAGATACGCAGTATTTT; CDR3aa: CASSLSGIIDTQYF
abundance: NA; v_gene: TRBV4-3; d_gene: TRBD2; j_gene: TRBJ2-5; CDR3nt: TGCGCCAGCAGCCCCGGACTAGCGGGAGGAGTGGAGACCCAGTACTTC; CDR3aa: CASSPGLAGGVETQYF